This T cell receptor beta chain stems from a study of OX40 agonist ivuxolimab in advanced cancers. Study-level points and caveats: Low clonal expansion, among the lowest seen, marked partial responders at 0.1-3.0 mg/kg.

Only in-frame clones appear in the TCRdb table, and some are missing; sequencing was by immunoSEQ multiplex PCR. The sample shows around 66,000 clones, approximately 80% of them seen only once. Of note for this clone: Its antigen is as yet unknown.

The investigators sampled blood at baseline, at cycle 4 day 1, and at cycle 7 day 1. CDR1 KGHSH and CDR2 LQKENI come from the germline V gene. Trimming cost V 2 bases and J 6 bases, with 11 bases left between them. The CDR3 runs to 13 residues. The specimen was CD4+ or CD8+ T cells sorted from blood, collected in a trial of the OX40 agonist ivuxolimab. The chain recombines TRBV18 with TRBJ2-7; D remains unclear. The origin of this receptor is an adult with an advanced solid tumor such as melanoma, head and neck, liver or kidney cancer. CDR3 nucleotide sequence: TGTGCCAGCTCACCAGGGCCGAACTCCGAGCAGTACTTC. Translated: CASSPGPNSEQYF.